This TCR beta chain emerged from a study of Ad26.COV2.S vaccination and SARS-CoV-2 variants. Treatment indicated: roughly 19 received Ad26.COV2.S at low or high dose, single or two shots; about five received placebo; per-sample allocation not given. Sampling occurred on day 63 after the first vaccine or placebo injection. Assay: immunoSEQ multiplex PCR; the TCRdb copy retains only in-frame clones and omits some. The sample includes 350,000 to 450,000 clones, roughly 84% seen only once; the top ten take around 3.7%. This clone was detected only once. The clonotype comes from a person between 18 and 60 years old who received the Ad26.COV2.S COVID-19 vaccine or a placebo. The material sequenced was peripheral blood, taken in a trial of Ad26.COV2.S vaccine versus placebo.

The CDR3 nucleotides read TGCGCCAGCAGCTTGGCGGGGTCAGGGCTATTGAACACTGAAGCTTTCTTT. It codes for CASSLAGSGLLNTEAFF. The rearrangement uses TRBV5-1 and TRBJ1-1; D might be TRBD1 (5 bases). CDR1 SGHRS and CDR2 YFSETQ come from the germline V gene. The CDR3 loop spans 17 amino acids. Trimming removed 0 bases from V and 0 bases from J, with 15 bases in between.